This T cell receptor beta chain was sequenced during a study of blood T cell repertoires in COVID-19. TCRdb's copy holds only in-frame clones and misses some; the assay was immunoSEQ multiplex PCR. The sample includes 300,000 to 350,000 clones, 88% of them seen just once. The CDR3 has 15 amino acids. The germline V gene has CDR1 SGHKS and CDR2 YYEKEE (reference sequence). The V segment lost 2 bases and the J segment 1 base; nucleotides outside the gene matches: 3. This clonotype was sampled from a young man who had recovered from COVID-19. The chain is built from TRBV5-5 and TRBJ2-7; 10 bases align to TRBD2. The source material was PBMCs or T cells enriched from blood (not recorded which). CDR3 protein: CASSFSGGLSYEQYF. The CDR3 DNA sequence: TGTGCCAGCAGCTTTAGCGGGGGGCTGTCCTACGAGCAGTACTTC.